This T cell receptor (beta chain) stems from a study of CXCR3-negative and CXCR3-positive naive CD8 T cells. Whole-study results and caveats: TRB CDR3 properties indicated TCR strength, while surface CD5 was similar across naive subsets. CXCR3-positive naive cells had TRB CDR3s that were more hydrophobic than CXCR3-negative naive cells had.

Turning to this clonotype: Its antigen remains unidentified.

UMI-labeled TRB cDNA libraries were prepared by 5' RACE. TCRdb re-analyzed the 5' RACE reads; it lists each CDR3 protein once, without DNA. Its listing shows 55,000 to 75,000 distinct CDR3 sequences. The CDR3 totals 18 residues. Sequenced material: naive CXCR3+ CD8+ T cells from blood. Subset in this sample: CD45RO-CCR7+CD27+CD95- naive CD8+ T cells expressing CXCR3 (TNR3+). The source is a human donor in good health. Some clones in this sample may be carry-over from other donors' samples. The chain carries TRBV12-3 or TRBV12-4 and TRBJ2-1; without DNA, the TCRdb call of TRBD2 cannot be checked. The CDR3 region is CASRMGLAGGSRYNEQFF.